A single sample is the source of the 9 T cell receptor beta chains below, sequenced in a study of shared clonotypes between healthy human individuals. The method was immunoSEQ multiplex PCR; TCRdb's version includes in-frame clones alone and lacks a portion of them. Of 2 million to 2.5 million clones listed, 93% were seen once; the top ten hold roughly 0.36%. Sequencing was done on a sample of naive CD4+ T cells from PBMCs. The subset here: CD45RA+ positively selected. All receptors derive from a young man in good health. Some clones in this sample may be carry-over from other donors' samples.

V and J are TRBV7-9 and TRBJ1-3, with 10 bases lining up with TRBD1. The V gene end was trimmed by 8 bases and the J gene end by 8 bases; junction bases not matched to a gene: 0. The CDR3 is 11 residues long. The germline V gene has CDR1 SEHNR and CDR2 FQNEAQ (reference sequence). CDR3 residues: CASGQGDTIYF. In nucleotides, the CDR3 is TGTGCCAGCGGACAGGGGGACACCATATATTTT.

The gene calls are TRBV7-2 and TRBJ1-2; 8 bases fit TRBD1. The CDR3 is 14 amino acids. J gave up 7 bases and V 3 bases, and 7 bases lay outside the gene matches. The germline gives CDR1 SGHTA, CDR2 FQGNSA. The CDR3: CASSFRQGTGGYTF. The CDR3 DNA follows: TGTGCCAGCAGCTTCAGACAGGGGACGGGTGGCTACACCTTC. Looking up the rest from reference TRBV7-2 and TRBJ1-2 gives the full variable domain: GAGVSQSPSNKVTEKGKDVELRCDPISGHTALYWYRQSLGQGLEFLIYFQGNSAPDKSGLPSDRFSAERTGGSVSTLTIQRTQQEDSAVYLCASSFRQGTGGYTFGSGTRLTVV.

V and J are TRBV5-5 and TRBJ2-3; D unclear. The CDR3 is 14 amino acids. CDR1 is SGHKS and CDR2 is YYEKEE in the germline V gene (reference sequence). V was shortened by 2 bases and J by 2 bases, with 9 bases between the two germline ends. In DNA form, the CDR3 reads TGTGCCAGCAGCTTCGAACAGTTCACAGATACGCAGTATTTT. The encoded protein is CASSFEQFTDTQYF.

This clone was counted a single time. This chain links TRBV19 with TRBJ2-3, with 8 bases lining up with TRBD2. The CDR3 runs 16 residues. Unmatched junction bases numbered 11, after V lost 7 bases and J lost 2 bases. Germline V gives CDR1 LNHDA, CDR2 SQIVND (reference sequence). This chain's CDR3 is CASKARGRYLTDTQYF. The CDR3 DNA is TGTGCCAGTAAGGCTCGCGGGAGGTACCTCACAGATACGCAGTATTTT.

The gene calls are TRBV5-1 and TRBJ1-4, with TRBD1 identical over 9 bases. This CDR3 has 17 residues. V was pared by 0 bases and J by 6 bases, with 9 bases of the junction left unmatched. Germline V CDR1 and CDR2: SGHRS, YFSETQ. The chain's CDR3 is CASSLAGQGTGYEKLFF. In DNA, the CDR3 is TGCGCCAGCAGCTTGGCCGGCCAGGGGACAGGGTATGAAAAACTGTTTTTT.

The V and J genes are TRBV6-1 and TRBJ1-2; TRBD1 aligns across 10 bases. From germline, CDR1 is MNHNS and CDR2 SASEGT. J lost 2 bases, V lost 5 bases, and 2 bases had no gene match. The CDR3 consists of 14 residues. CDR3 coding DNA: TGTGCCAGCAGTTCGACAGGGGGCAACTATGGCTACACCTTC. Its translation is CASSSTGGNYGYTF.

As for this clone: The same CDR3 can be traced to other DNA sequences in this sample. The chain links TRBV5-1 to TRBJ1-5; maybe TRBD1 (5 bases). Looked up from germline, CDR1 is SGHRS and CDR2 is YFSETQ. Trimming took off 4 bases at V and 5 bases at J, with 10 bases between the two ends. There are 13 residues in the CDR3. The CDR3 spells CASSRGRDQPQHF. The CDR3 bases are TGCGCCAGCAGCCGGGGACGGGATCAGCCCCAGCATTTT. Variable domain in full (rest from reference TRBV5-1 and TRBJ1-5): KAGVTQTPRYLIKTRGQQVTLSCSPISGHRSVSWYQQTPGQGLQFLFEYFSETQRNKGNFPGRFSGRQFSNSRSEMNVSTLELGDSALYLCASSRGRDQPQHFGDGTRLSIL.

The chain has TRBV29-1 and TRBJ1-1; 7 bases fit TRBD1. Germline V gives CDR1 SQVTM, CDR2 ANQGSEA. The CDR3 spans 14 residues. Losses at the gene ends were 7 bases for V and 7 bases for J; bases not matched to a gene: 15. The CDR3 coding sequence is TGCAGCGCCAGCGGGGGGGCAGGGGGTAGTGAAGCTTTCTTT. This encodes CSASGGAGGSEAFF.

The V call is TRBV28, the J call TRBJ2-5, with 7 bases aligning to TRBD1. CDR1 MDHEN and CDR2 SYDVKM come from the germline V gene. Trimming took 9 bases from V and 5 from J; bases not matched to a gene: 6. The CDR3 sequence is 12 residues long. This chain's CDR3 is CASTGASETQYF. The CDR3 region has the DNA TGTGCCAGTACAGGGGCGTCGGAGACCCAGTACTTC.